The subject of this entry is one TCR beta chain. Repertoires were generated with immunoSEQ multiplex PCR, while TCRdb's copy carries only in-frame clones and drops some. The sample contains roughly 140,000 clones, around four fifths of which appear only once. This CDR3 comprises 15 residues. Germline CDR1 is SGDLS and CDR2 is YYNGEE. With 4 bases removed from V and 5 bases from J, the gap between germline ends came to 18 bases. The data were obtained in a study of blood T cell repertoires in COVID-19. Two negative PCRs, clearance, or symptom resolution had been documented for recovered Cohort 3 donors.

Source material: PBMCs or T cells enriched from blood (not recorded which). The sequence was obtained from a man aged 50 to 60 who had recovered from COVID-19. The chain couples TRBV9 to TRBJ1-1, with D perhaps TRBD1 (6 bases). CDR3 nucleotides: TGTGCCAGCAGCCCAAGGACAGATAAGGTGACTGAAGCTTTCTTT. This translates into CASSPRTDKVTEAFF.